The rows below give T cell receptor beta chains drawn from one sample of a study of cytomegalovirus exposure and HLA in healthy donors. Measured with immunoSEQ multiplex PCR; TCRdb has only the in-frame clones, and not every one. The table has over 95,000 clones, 74% seen once; the top ten hold more than 2%. Sequenced material: PBMCs. These receptors were taken from a human donor in good health. CDR3s include the opening cysteine and the closing phenylalanine or tryptophan. The D gene is left open where the match is weak. Size is omitted from some rows. Given values are once, few, many or a class for expanded clones.

J: TRBJ2-2
D: TRBD2
size: few
V: TRBV30
DNA: TGTGCCTGGAGTAGCGGGGGGAACACCGGGGAGCTGTTTTTT
CDR3: CAWSSGGNTGELFF

J: TRBJ1-2
D: .
size: .
V: TRBV28
DNA: TGTGCCAGCAGTTTAATTAGCTATGGCTACACCTTC
CDR3: CASSLISYGYTF

J: TRBJ1-5
D: .
size: .
V: TRBV6-5
DNA: TGTGCCAGCAGATTGAGGAGGGCAGGCTATCAGCCCCAGCATTTT
CDR3: CASRLRRAGYQPQHF

J: TRBJ1-1
D: .
size: .
V: TRBV6-6
DNA: TGTGCCAGCAGCTCAAATACAGGGAGCTCTACTCCTTTCTTT
CDR3: CASSSNTGSSTPFF

J: TRBJ2-7
D: TRBD2
size: .
V: TRBV30
DNA: TGTGCCTGGAGGGGGACTAGCGGGAGGGTCGACGAGCAGTACTTC
CDR3: CAWRGTSGRVDEQYF

J: TRBJ2-5
D: TRBD2
size: .
V: TRBV7-2
DNA: TGTGCCAGCAGCTTACAGGGACTAGCGGGGAGAACGTACCAAGAGACCCAGTACTTC
CDR3: CASSLQGLAGRTYQETQYF

J: TRBJ2-3
D: .
size: .
V: TRBV19
DNA: TGTGCCAGTAGTATAGATCCCGGGACAGATACGCAGTATTTT
CDR3: CASSIDPGTDTQYF

J: TRBJ2-5
D: TRBD2
size: .
V: TRBV2
DNA: TGTGCCAGCAGCGCACTTAGAGCGGGAAGCAAGGAGACCCAGTACTTC
CDR3: CASSALRAGSKETQYF

J: TRBJ2-5
D: TRBD2
size: .
V: TRBV7-2
DNA: TGTGCCAGCAGCTTAGGGGGGGGTAGTCGGACCCAGTACTTC
CDR3: CASSLGGGSRTQYF

J: TRBJ2-7
D: .
size: .
V: TRBV28
DNA: TGTGCCAGCAGTGTCGGGACTCTCCTCCCGTACTTC
CDR3: CASSVGTLLPYF

J: TRBJ1-5
D: TRBD1
size: .
V: TRBV7-8
DNA: TGTGCCAGCAGCGCCCGGGACAGTATTCAGCCCCAGCATTTT
CDR3: CASSARDSIQPQHF